The rows below give T cell receptor beta chains drawn from one sample of a study of T cell clonotyping in hematopoietic cell transplantation. Measured with immunoSEQ multiplex PCR; TCRdb has only the in-frame clones, and not every one. The sample lists approximately 26,000 clones, about 92% occurring once. The source material was peripheral blood mononuclear cells, sampled before stem cell transplant. These receptors came from a man over 45 with acute myeloid leukemia. Some clones in this sample may be carry-over from other donors' samples. CDR3s include the opening cysteine and the closing phenylalanine or tryptophan.

len	v_gene	j_gene	CDR3aa
12	TRBV5-8	TRBJ1-5	CASSLRGTRWHF
18	TRBV27	TRBJ1-5	CASSLGTGGPPGNQPQHF
14	TRBV7-3	TRBJ1-1	CASSLAGQNTEAFF
14	TRBV30	TRBJ2-2	CAWSRMANTGELFF
11	TRBV20-1	TRBJ1-2	CSASTNYGYTF
14	TRBV11-2	TRBJ2-2	CASSSARRAGELFF
17	TRBV7-6	TRBJ2-7	CASSLGSASGGFYEQYF
14	TRBV18	TRBJ2-7	CASSLDRESYEQYF
15	TRBV7-8	TRBJ1-4	CASSSEGAGGEKLFF
16	TRBV6-6	TRBJ2-5	CASSYLLDRKQETQYF
11	TRBV20-1	TRBJ1-1	CSAREGYPAFF
14	TRBV10-2	TRBJ2-7	CASSEGLWGYEQYF
18	TRBV4-3	TRBJ2-3	CASSHRRFRTDGTDTQYF
17	TRBV18	TRBJ2-6	CASSPLGKSSGANVLTF
16	TRBV6-6	TRBJ2-2	CASSSQARERTGELFF
12	TRBV2	TRBJ2-7	CASSVGKREQYF
11	TRBV20-1	TRBJ2-5	CSGLAQETQYF
14	TRBV5-4	TRBJ2-7	CASSSTGTAYEQYF
14	TRBV7-2	TRBJ1-1	CASSLERGNTEAFF
14	TRBV7-8	TRBJ2-7	CASSFRDRDYEQYF
14	TRBV2	TRBJ2-5	CASSWTGAEETQYF
12	TRBV30	TRBJ1-1	CAWSLPHTEAFF
13	TRBV6-1	TRBJ2-5	CASSRTGQETQYF
13	TRBV2	TRBJ2-5	CASSEAVGGTQYF
16	TRBV7-2	TRBJ2-5	CASSPSGGGGRETQYF
13	TRBV5-4	TRBJ2-3	CASSLGATDTQYF
14	TRBV10-3	TRBJ2-7	CAISEGAGAYEQYF
11	TRBV20-1	TRBJ2-7	CSARTSFGQYF
13	TRBV30	TRBJ2-5	CAWSVRGGETQYF
12	TRBV9	TRBJ2-2	CASSGLSGELFF
14	TRBV5-1	TRBJ1-1	CASSPRGANTEAFF
14	TRBV7-2	TRBJ1-5	CASSTYGGNQPQHF
15	TRBV21-1	TRBJ1-1	CASSKEEGADTEAFF
19	TRBV5-1	TRBJ1-4	CASSESLGTGLLGGEKLFF
16	TRBV14	TRBJ2-7	CASSKRASGRSYEQYF
14	TRBV5-1	TRBJ1-1	CASSLDLVVGEAFF
15	TRBV7-8	TRBJ2-3	CASSVRQVVTDTQYF
13	TRBV28	TRBJ2-2	CASSLTDTGELFF
13	TRBV9	TRBJ2-7	CASGTGGSYEQYF
15	TRBV18	TRBJ1-5	CASSPSGGSGQPQHF
13	TRBV19	TRBJ1-1	CASSIRVPSEAFF
15	TRBV4-1	TRBJ1-1	CASSPLTGIETEAFF
15	TRBV2	TRBJ2-2	CASSEGQVPTGELFF
15	TRBV6-1	TRBJ2-7	CASSEKGGRPYEQYF
15	TRBV19	TRBJ1-2	CASSTPGLQENGYTF
17	TRBV28	TRBJ1-4	CASSGGPGTGEEEKLFF
15	TRBV4-2	TRBJ2-2	CASSLGGLNTGELFF
17	TRBV13	TRBJ2-3	CASSSPGTAGGTDTQYF
17	TRBV2	TRBJ1-6	CASSEAGPSSYNSPLHF
13	TRBV5-6	TRBJ2-6	CASSLPGANVLTF